The source of this T cell receptor (beta chain) is a study of T cell clones after liver transplantation. Regarding the study as a whole: Circulating graft-donor-reactive CD4 TCRbeta sequences fell significantly post-transplant in 5 of 8 subjects.

A note on this clone: Its specificity is unknown.

TCRdb's copy holds only in-frame clones and misses some; the assay was immunoSEQ multiplex PCR. This repertoire shows roughly 80,000 clones, about 84% found once; its top ten account for 0.4% to 0.6%. In germline, CDR1 is LNHDA, CDR2 SQIVND (reference sequence). With 3 bases removed from V and 5 bases from J, the gap between germline ends came to 13 bases. CDR3 length: 14 amino acids. This chain joins TRBV19 and TRBJ1-2; possible D gene TRBD1, 6 bases. The starting material was CD4+ T cells from blood, obtained 45 to 46 months after liver transplant. The TCR comes from a human patient who received a liver transplant. Some T cells may originate from the graft donor. CDR3 nucleotide sequence: TGTGCCAGTAGTATTATCGGACAGACATATGGCTACACCTTC. As protein: CASSIIGQTYGYTF.